Presented here are 31 T cell receptor beta chains from one specimen sequenced in a study of blood T cells in healthy people across ages. Next came a second PCR, run for roughly 6 to 11 cycles, which used a sample-barcoded 5' primer along with a J-beta primer mix. Each CDR3 protein gets one entry after TCRdb re-called the 5' RACE reads with MiXCR. This table has 600,000 or so distinct CDR3 sequences, about 21% appearing once. The sequenced sample consisted of blood. Receptors were obtained from a man in his 70s in good health.

This sequence joins TRBV2 and TRBJ2-5; unclear D gene. Gene TRBJ2-1 matches the end of the DNA better, so the J call may be wrong. The CDR3 length is 12 residues. From germline, CDR1 is SNHLY and CDR2 FYNNEI. CDR3 sequence (DNA): TGTGCCAGCAGCGCAAACTCCTTCGAGCAGTTCTTC. This translates into CASSANSFEQFF.

The chain recombines TRBV20-1 with TRBJ2-3, with 7 bases matching TRBD1. Germline lookup yields CDR1 DFQATT and CDR2 SNEGSKA (reference sequence). The junction had 5 bases not matched to a gene; V was cut back by 6 bases and J by 2 bases. CDR3 length equals 13 residues. CDR3 bases: TGCAGTGCCCCGGGACAGTACACAGATACGCAGTATTTT. Residues: CSAPGQYTDTQYF.

V is TRBV6-6 and J is TRBJ1-5; D gene uncertain. Germline CDR1 MNHNY, CDR2 SVGAGI (reference sequence). The CDR3 runs to 14 residues. V shed 3 bases and J shed 0 bases, with 6 bases lying between them. The CDR3 loop is CASSYRGSNQPQHF. In DNA form, the CDR3 reads TGTGCCAGCAGTTATCGGGGTAGCAATCAGCCCCAGCATTTT.

V usage is TRBV5-6 and J usage is TRBJ2-5, with no clear D. Germline V lookup: CDR1 SGHDT, CDR2 YYEEEE. With 0 bases removed from V and 4 bases from J, the gap between germline ends came to 7 bases. The CDR3 runs 13 residues. The CDR3 here is CASSLERAETQYF. The CDR3 DNA reads TGTGCCAGCAGCTTGGAGCGAGCAGAGACCCAGTACTTC. Using reference TRBV5-6 and TRBJ2-5 for the parts outside the CDR3, the full variable domain is DAGVTQSPTHLIKTRGQQVTLRCSPKSGHDTVSWYQQALGQGPQFIFQYYEEEERQRGNFPDRFSGHQFPNYSSELNVNALLLGDSALYLCASSLERAETQYFGPGTRLLVL.

This clonotype turned up a few times. The chain couples TRBV6-1 to TRBJ2-7; D assignment may be TRBD1 or TRBD2 (5 bases each). Germline loops: CDR1 MNHNS, CDR2 SASEGT. Trimming stripped 6 bases from V and 11 bases from J, with 14 bases between. CDR3 length: 11 residues. The chain's CDR3 is CASRGVEQKYF. The DNA of the CDR3 is TGTGCCAGCAGGGGGGTCGAGCAGAAGTACTTC.

In this sample, this clonotype turned up once. The chain recombines TRBV7-9 with TRBJ1-3; 8 bases line up with TRBD1. Trimming removed 1 base from V and 4 bases from J; junction bases left unmatched: 9. Looked up from germline, CDR1 is SEHNR and CDR2 is FQNEAQ (reference sequence). CDR3 size: 17 residues. CDR3 sequence (DNA): TGTGCCAGCAGCTTAGGGGGACAGGCCCGCACGGGAAACACCATATATTTT. Residues: CASSLGGQARTGNTIYF.

This clonotype has a handful of counts. The chain links TRBV7-9 to TRBJ1-4; perhaps TRBD1 as D (5 bases). The germline CDR1 and CDR2 sequences are SEHNR and FQNEAQ (reference sequence). CDR3 size: 14 residues. Trimming removed 1 base from V and 7 bases from J, with 10 bases in between. This CDR3 reads CASSLGGASEKLFF. The DNA for the CDR3 is TGTGCCAGCAGCTTAGGAGGGGCTAGTGAAAAACTGTTTTTT.

This clonotype has only a few counts. This sequence joins TRBV4-2 and TRBJ2-1; D is perhaps TRBD2 (6 bases). The CDR3 has 14 amino acids. The ends were cut back, 0 bases at V and 6 bases at J, with 9 bases in the middle. Germline CDR1 LGHNA, CDR2 YNFKEQ. The CDR3 nucleotides are TGTGCCAGCAGCCAAGAGACCGGGAGCAATGAGCAGTTCTTC. Translated: CASSQETGSNEQFF.

V and J are TRBV5-4 and TRBJ1-4; D gene uncertain. In germline, CDR1 is SGHNT, CDR2 YYREEE (reference sequence). The CDR3 extends over 16 amino acids. V shed 4 bases and J shed 3 bases, with 16 bases lying between them. CDR3 nucleotides: TGTGCCAGCAGCCCCCCCGGAGCCATCTCTAATGAAAAACTGTTTTTT. This translates into CASSPPGAISNEKLFF.

V gene TRBV7-2 combines with J gene TRBJ2-7, with a possible D match to TRBD1 (6 bases). The V gene lost 1 base and the J gene lost 2 bases, with 18 bases spanning the gap. The CDR3 is 17 residues long. Germline CDR1 reads SGHTA; CDR2 reads FQGNSA. This CDR3 reads CASSLVSTGFNTYEQYF. The CDR3 DNA sequence: TGTGCCAGCAGCTTAGTCTCTACAGGGTTCAATACCTACGAGCAGTACTTC.

The rearrangement uses TRBV7-2 and TRBJ1-1; TRBD1 might be the D (5 bases). Between the trimmed V and J ends, which lost 6 bases and 5 bases, there was a span of 13 bases. The CDR3 loop spans 13 amino acids. CDR1 is SGHTA, CDR2 FQGNSA, per germline. CDR3 loop: CASRAPWGTEAFF. DNA for the CDR3: TGTGCCAGCAGAGCCCCGTGGGGGACTGAAGCTTTCTTT.

This clonotype was recorded a few times. The chain couples TRBV6-2 or TRBV6-3 to TRBJ2-4; tentative D call: TRBD1 (6 bases). CDR3 size: 12 residues. V lost 5 bases and J lost 10, with 12 bases in between. Germline CDR1 MNHEY, CDR2 SVGEGT. DNA for the CDR3: TGTGCCAGCAGTCCACAGGGCTATATTCAGTACTTC. It specifies CASSPQGYIQYF.

This clonotype was counted a few times. The J gene is TRBJ2-2, the V gene TRBV27; D unresolved. With 0 bases removed from V and 5 bases from J, the gap between germline ends came to 7 bases. Germline loops: CDR1 MNHEY, CDR2 SMNVEV (reference sequence). This CDR3 has 14 amino acids. The DNA of the CDR3 is TGTGCCAGCAGTTTATCACTGATGACCGGGGAGCTGTTTTTT. This codes for CASSLSLMTGELFF.

This clonotype has more than one count but fewer than ten. The V and J genes are TRBV10-2 and TRBJ2-5, with D unclear. The assigned J gene may be wrong: the sequence end matches TRBJ2-7 better. CDR3 length: 12 residues. Germline lookup yields CDR1 WSHSY and CDR2 SAAADI. CDR3 residues: CASGASSYEQYF. Written as DNA, the CDR3 is TGCGCCAGCGGAGCTTCTTCCTACGAGCAGTACTTC.

This clonotype was seen more than once but under ten times. The junction and the germline gene differ at one end; a read error may be behind it. The chain joins TRBV12-3 or TRBV12-4 to TRBJ2-7, with D possibly being TRBD1 (7 bases). The CDR3 extends over 13 amino acids. The CDR3 protein is CACSLEGAYEQYF. The CDR3 DNA reads TGTGCCTGCAGTTTGGAGGGGGCTTACGAGCAGTACTTC.

This clonotype occurred once. The V call is TRBV5-1, the J call TRBJ2-6; D not resolved. Germline V gene sequence: CDR1 SGHRS, CDR2 YFSETQ. V lost 4 bases and J lost 2, with 7 bases in between. This CDR3 spans 14 amino acids. The CDR3 spells CASSTTTGANVLTF. DNA for the CDR3: TGCGCCAGCAGCACGACAACTGGGGCCAACGTCCTGACTTTC.

This clonotype was detected a few times. The chain carries TRBV18 and TRBJ2-1; no firm D call. V lost 0 bases to trimming and J lost 8 bases, with 8 bases between them. Germline loops: CDR1 KGHSH, CDR2 LQKENI. The CDR3 has 13 residues. The CDR3 here is CASSPPHGDEQFF. The CDR3 coding sequence is TGTGCCAGCTCACCACCTCATGGGGATGAGCAGTTCTTC.

The rearrangement joins TRBV12-3 or TRBV12-4 to TRBJ2-3; 9 nucleotides align to TRBD2. The length of the CDR3 is 14 residues. V shed 6 bases, J shed 3 bases, and the junction held 4 bases outside the gene matches. The CDR3 is CASRKTSGTDTQYF. The CDR3 nucleotides read TGTGCCAGCAGGAAGACTAGCGGTACAGATACGCAGTATTTT.

The V gene is TRBV20-1, the J gene TRBJ2-1, with a tentative D call TRBD1 (5 bases). The J call may be mistaken, given a closer DNA end match to TRBJ2-5. This CDR3 contains 13 residues. CDR1 DFQATT and CDR2 SNEGSKA come from the germline V gene (reference sequence). The CDR3 loop is CSAIPQGPETQYF. CDR3 in DNA: TGCAGTGCTATTCCGCAGGGCCCGGAGACCCAGTACTTC.

This clonotype appeared a few times. This chain connects TRBV15 to TRBJ1-2, with D unclear. Trimming removed 0 bases from V and 1 base from J, with 9 bases in between. The CDR3 is 15 amino acids. The germline V gene encodes CDR1 LNHNV and CDR2 YYDKDF (reference sequence). Here the CDR3 DNA reads TGTGCCACCAGCAGAGATTCGCGGAATAACTATGGCTACACCTTC. Translating it yields CATSRDSRNNYGYTF.

This clonotype was detected only a few times. The V gene is TRBV5-6, the J gene TRBJ2-3; TRBD1 aligns across 11 bases. Trimming at V came to 4 bases and at J to 6 bases, leaving 7 bases not matched to a gene. This CDR3 is built from 15 residues. The V gene's germline CDR1 is SGHDT and CDR2 YYEEEE. CDR3 amino acids: CASSIGQGARDTQYF. The CDR3 nucleotides read TGTGCCAGCAGCATCGGACAGGGGGCAAGGGATACGCAGTATTTT.

The table lists this clonotype with a few counts. J is TRBJ1-6 and V is TRBV6-5, with D tentatively TRBD1 (6 bases). The germline gives CDR1 MNHEY, CDR2 SVGAGI. Trimming took 6 bases from V and 2 from J, leaving 14 bases between them. The CDR3 runs 16 residues. The CDR3 DNA follows: TGTGCCAGCAGCCCATCCAGGGGCGCCTATAATTCACCCCTCCACTTT. Amino acids: CASSPSRGAYNSPLHF.

CDR3 amino acids: CASSLGQVANEKLFF. CDR3 in DNA: TGTGCCAGCAGCTTGGGACAGGTGGCTAATGAAAAACTGTTTTTT. The chain has TRBV5-5 and TRBJ1-4, with D tentatively TRBD1 (6 bases). The CDR3 runs to 15 residues. Germline V gene sequence: CDR1 SGHKS, CDR2 YYEKEE (reference sequence). Trimming shortened V by 0 bases and J by 3 bases, and 9 bases separated the two germline ends.

This clonotype appeared a few times. The V and J genes are TRBV29-1 and TRBJ2-5, with a possible D match to TRBD1 (6 bases). Germline V lookup: CDR1 SQVTM, CDR2 ANQGSEA. The CDR3 loop spans 12 amino acids. V was pared by 0 bases and J by 4 bases, with 6 bases between. The CDR3 bases are TGCAGCGTTGAAGAGGGGGCAGAGACCCAGTACTTC. This translates into CSVEEGAETQYF.

This clonotype turned up a few times. The chain employs TRBV5-8 and TRBJ1-3; D unclear. The CDR3 is 12 amino acids. The V and J ends lost 4 bases and 2 bases respectively, with 4 bases between them. Germline assignment: CDR1 SGHTS and CDR2 YDEGEE. The CDR3 loop is CASSPPGNTIYF. For the CDR3, the DNA is TGTGCCAGCAGCCCACCTGGAAACACCATATATTTT.

The CDR3, as DNA: TGTGCCAGCAGTTACCAAGCGGGCTGGCAGTCCTACGAGCAGTACTTC. This encodes CASSYQAGWQSYEQYF. The V gene is TRBV6-5, the J gene TRBJ2-5, with D possibly matching TRBD2 (6 bases). With the DNA end fitting TRBJ2-7 better, the J assignment may be wrong. Germline V gene lookup returns CDR1 MNHEY and CDR2 SVGAGI. CDR3 length: 16 amino acids.

This clonotype was observed at least ten times. This sequence joins TRBV5-1 and TRBJ1-1, with 7 bases aligning to TRBD1. Germline loops: CDR1 SGHRS, CDR2 YFSETQ. CDR3 size: 15 residues. Germline trimming cut 0 bases from V and 2 bases from J; bases unmatched to any gene: 4. The CDR3 DNA reads as TGCGCCAGCAGCTTGGGACAGGGAGTCAACACTGAAGCTTTCTTT. Protein product: CASSLGQGVNTEAFF.

This clonotype was seen a handful of times. V and J are TRBV7-2 and TRBJ2-1, with TRBD2 as a possible D gene (6 bases). V was cut by 5 bases and J by 7 bases, with 15 bases left in between. CDR1 is SGHTA and CDR2 is FQGNSA in the germline V gene. The CDR3 extends over 14 amino acids. CDR3: CASSHGLAWNEQFF. The CDR3 DNA is TGTGCCAGCAGCCATGGGCTAGCGTGGAATGAGCAGTTCTTC.

The CDR3 sequence is CSARDNSVAGLNQPQHF. CDR3 DNA: TGCAGTGCTAGAGATAATTCCGTAGCAGGGCTGAATCAGCCCCAGCATTTT. This rearrangement joins TRBV20-1 to TRBJ1-5, with D tentatively TRBD1 (5 bases). Germline loops: CDR1 DFQATT, CDR2 SNEGSKA (reference sequence). The ends were cut back, 0 bases at V and 4 bases at J, with 19 bases in the middle. There are 17 residues in the CDR3.

Notes on this clonotype: This could be a read error, since a much larger clone is one nucleotide away. CDR3 in DNA: TGTGCCATCAGCTCCGAGGCTTGCGGGAAGGAGACCCAGTACTTC. Translated, it gives CAISSEACGKETQYF. The chain joins TRBV10-3 to TRBJ2-5; tentative D call: TRBD2 (6 bases). Looked up from germline, CDR1 is ENHRY and CDR2 is SYGVKD. Trimming took 6 bases from V and 5 from J, leaving 19 bases between them. The CDR3 spans 15 residues.

In this sample, this clonotype turned up many times. This rearrangement joins TRBV28 to TRBJ2-5; D remains unclear. This CDR3 is 13 amino acids long. CDR1 and CDR2 (germline): MDHEN, SYDVKM. V was clipped by 1 base and J by 5 bases, with 8 bases between them. The CDR3 bases are TGTGCCAGCAGTTTATTGTGGTCGGAGACCCAGTACTTC. It encodes CASSLLWSETQYF.